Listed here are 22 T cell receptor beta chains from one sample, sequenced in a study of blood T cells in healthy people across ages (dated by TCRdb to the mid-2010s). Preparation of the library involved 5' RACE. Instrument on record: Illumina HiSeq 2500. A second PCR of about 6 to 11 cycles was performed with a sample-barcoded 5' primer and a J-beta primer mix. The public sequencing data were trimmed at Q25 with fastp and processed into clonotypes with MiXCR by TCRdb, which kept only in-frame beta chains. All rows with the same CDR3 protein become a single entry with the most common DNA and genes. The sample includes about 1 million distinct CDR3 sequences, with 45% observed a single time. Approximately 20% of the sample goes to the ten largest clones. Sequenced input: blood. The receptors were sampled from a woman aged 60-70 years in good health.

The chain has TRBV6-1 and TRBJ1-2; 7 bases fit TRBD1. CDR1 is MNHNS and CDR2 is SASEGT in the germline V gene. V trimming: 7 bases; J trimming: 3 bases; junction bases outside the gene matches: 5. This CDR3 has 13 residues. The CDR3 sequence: CASTVQGYYGYTF. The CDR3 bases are TGTGCCAGCACTGTACAGGGGTACTATGGCTACACCTTC.

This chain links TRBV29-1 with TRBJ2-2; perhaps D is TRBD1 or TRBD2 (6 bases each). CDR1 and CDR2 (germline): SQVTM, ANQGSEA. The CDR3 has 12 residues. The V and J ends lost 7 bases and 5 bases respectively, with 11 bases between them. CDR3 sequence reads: CSAEGVTGELFF. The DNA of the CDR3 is TGCAGCGCGGAGGGGGTAACCGGGGAGCTGTTTTTT.

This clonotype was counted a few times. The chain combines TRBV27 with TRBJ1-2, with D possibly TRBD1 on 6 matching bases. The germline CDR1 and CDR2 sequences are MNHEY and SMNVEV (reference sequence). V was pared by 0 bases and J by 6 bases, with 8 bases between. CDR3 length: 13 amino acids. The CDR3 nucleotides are TGTGCCAGCAGTTTATCGGGGGCCAATGGCTACACCTTC. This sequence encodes CASSLSGANGYTF.

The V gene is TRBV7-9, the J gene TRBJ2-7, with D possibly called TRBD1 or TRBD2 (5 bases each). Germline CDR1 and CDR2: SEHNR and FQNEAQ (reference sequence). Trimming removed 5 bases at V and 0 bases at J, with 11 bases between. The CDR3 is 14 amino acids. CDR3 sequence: CASSRGKSSYEQYF. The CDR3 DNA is TGTGCCAGCAGCCGGGGCAAGAGCTCCTACGAGCAGTACTTC. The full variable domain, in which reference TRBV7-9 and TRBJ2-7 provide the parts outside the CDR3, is DTGVSQNPRHKITKRGQNVTFRCDPISEHNRLYWYRQTLGQGPEFLTYFQNEAQLEKSRLLSDRFSAERPKGSFSTLEIQRTEQGDSAMYLCASSRGKSSYEQYFGPGTRLTVT.

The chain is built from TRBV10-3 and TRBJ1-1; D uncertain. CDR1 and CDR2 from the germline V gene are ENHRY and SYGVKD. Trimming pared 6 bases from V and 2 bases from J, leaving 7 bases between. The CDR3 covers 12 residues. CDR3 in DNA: TGTGCCATCAGGGCAGCCAACACTGAAGCTTTCTTT. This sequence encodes CAIRAANTEAFF.

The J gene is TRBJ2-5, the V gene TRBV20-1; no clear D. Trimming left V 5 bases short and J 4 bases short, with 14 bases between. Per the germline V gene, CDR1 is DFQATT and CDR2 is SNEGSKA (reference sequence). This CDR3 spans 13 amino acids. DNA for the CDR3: TGCAGTGCTGTCGCGGACGCCGGAGAGACCCAGTACTTC. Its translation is CSAVADAGETQYF.

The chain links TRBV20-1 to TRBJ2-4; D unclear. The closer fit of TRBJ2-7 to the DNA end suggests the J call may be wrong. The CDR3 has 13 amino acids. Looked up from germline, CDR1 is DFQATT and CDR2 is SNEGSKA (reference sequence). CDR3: CSARPVSSYEQYF. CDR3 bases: TGCAGTGCTAGACCCGTGAGCTCCTACGAGCAGTACTTC.

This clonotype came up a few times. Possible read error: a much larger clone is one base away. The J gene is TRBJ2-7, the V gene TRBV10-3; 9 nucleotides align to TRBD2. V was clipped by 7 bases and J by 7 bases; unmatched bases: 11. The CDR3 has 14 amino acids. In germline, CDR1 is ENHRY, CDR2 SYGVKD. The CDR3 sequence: CAITRLAGTNEQYF. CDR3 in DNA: TGTGCCATCACCCGCCTAGCGGGGACCAATGAGCAGTACTTC.

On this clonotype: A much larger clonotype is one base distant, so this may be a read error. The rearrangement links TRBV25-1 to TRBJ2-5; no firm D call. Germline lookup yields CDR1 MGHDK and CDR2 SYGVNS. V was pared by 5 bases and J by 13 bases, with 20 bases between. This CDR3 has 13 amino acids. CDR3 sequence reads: CASSSVNNNERYF. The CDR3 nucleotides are TGTGCCAGCAGTTCCGTTAACAACAATGAGCGGTACTTC.

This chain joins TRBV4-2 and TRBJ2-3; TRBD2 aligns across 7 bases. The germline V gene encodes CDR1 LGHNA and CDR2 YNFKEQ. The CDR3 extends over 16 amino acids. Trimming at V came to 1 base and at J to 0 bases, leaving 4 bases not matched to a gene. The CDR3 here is CASSQGGGSSTDTQYF. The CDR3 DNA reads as TGTGCCAGCAGCCAAGGGGGCGGGAGTAGCACAGATACGCAGTATTTT.

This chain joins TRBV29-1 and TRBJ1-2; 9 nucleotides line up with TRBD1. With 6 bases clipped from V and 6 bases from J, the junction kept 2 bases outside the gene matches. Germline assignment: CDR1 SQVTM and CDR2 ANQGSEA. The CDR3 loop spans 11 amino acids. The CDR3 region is CSVRQGDGYTF. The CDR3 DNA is TGCAGCGTCAGACAGGGGGATGGCTACACCTTC.

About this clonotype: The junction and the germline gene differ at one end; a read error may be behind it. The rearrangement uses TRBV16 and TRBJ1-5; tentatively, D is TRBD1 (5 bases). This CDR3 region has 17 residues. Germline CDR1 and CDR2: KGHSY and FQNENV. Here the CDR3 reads CASSQKGLGLGNHPQHF. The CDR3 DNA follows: TGTGCCAGCAGCCAGAAAGGGCTGGGGCTCGGCAATCACCCCCAGCATTTT. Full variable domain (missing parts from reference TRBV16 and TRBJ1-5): GEEVAQTPKHLVRGEGQKAKLYCAPIKGHSYVFWYQQVLKNEFKFLISFQNENVFDETGMPKERFSAKCLPNSPCSLEIQATKLEDSAVYFCASSQKGLGLGNHPQHFGDGTRLSIL.

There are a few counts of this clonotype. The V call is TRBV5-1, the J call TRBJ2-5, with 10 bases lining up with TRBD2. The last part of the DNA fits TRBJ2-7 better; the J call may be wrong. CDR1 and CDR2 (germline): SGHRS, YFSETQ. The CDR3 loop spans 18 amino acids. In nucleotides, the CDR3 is TGCGCCAGCAGCTTGGAAGGCCCCATTAGCGGGAGGTACAACGAGCAGTACTTC. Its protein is CASSLEGPISGRYNEQYF.

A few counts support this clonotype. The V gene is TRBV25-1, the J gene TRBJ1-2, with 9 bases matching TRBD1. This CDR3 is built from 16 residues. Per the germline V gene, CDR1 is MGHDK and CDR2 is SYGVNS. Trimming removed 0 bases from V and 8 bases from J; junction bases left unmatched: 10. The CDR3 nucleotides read TGTGCCAGCAGTGAATATATGGCGACAGGGGGGGAAGGCTACACCTTC. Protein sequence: CASSEYMATGGEGYTF.

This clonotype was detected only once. The CDR3 sequence is CASSEGLGSSYEQYF. The CDR3 DNA reads TGTGCCAGCAGTGAAGGTCTGGGTAGCTCCTACGAGCAGTACTTC. The genes are TRBV2 and TRBJ2-7; D is unclear. The CDR3 is 15 amino acids. Per the germline V gene, CDR1 is SNHLY and CDR2 is FYNNEI. V was shortened by 1 base and J by 0 bases, with 10 bases between the two germline ends.

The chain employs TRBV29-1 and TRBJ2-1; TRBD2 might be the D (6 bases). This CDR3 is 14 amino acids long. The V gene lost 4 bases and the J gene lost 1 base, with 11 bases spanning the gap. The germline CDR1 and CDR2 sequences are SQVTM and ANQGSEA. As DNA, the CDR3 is TGCAGCGTTGTTAGGCGGGAATCCTACAATGAGCAGTTCTTC. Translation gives CSVVRRESYNEQFF.

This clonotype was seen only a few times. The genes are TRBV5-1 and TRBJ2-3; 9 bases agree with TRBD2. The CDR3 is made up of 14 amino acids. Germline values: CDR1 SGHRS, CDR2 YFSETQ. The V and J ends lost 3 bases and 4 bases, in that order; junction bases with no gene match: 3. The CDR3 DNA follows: TGCGCCAGCAGCTCCTTAGCGGGAGCAGATACGCAGTATTTT. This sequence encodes CASSSLAGADTQYF.

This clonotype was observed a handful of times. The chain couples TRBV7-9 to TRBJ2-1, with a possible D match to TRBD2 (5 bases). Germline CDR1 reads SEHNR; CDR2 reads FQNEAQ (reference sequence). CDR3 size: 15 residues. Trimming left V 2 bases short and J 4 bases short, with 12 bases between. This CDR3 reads CASSLTGSPYNEQFF. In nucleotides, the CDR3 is TGTGCCAGCAGCTTAACGGGGTCGCCATACAATGAGCAGTTCTTC.

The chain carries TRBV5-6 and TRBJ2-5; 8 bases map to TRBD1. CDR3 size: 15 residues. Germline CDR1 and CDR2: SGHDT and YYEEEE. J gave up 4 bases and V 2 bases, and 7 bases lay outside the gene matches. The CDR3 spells CASSFPQGARETQYF. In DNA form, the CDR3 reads TGTGCCAGCAGCTTTCCCCAGGGGGCGCGAGAGACCCAGTACTTC.

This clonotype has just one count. The CDR3 region has the DNA TGTGCCAGCAAGGGAGGACAGGGGGTATCCGAGCAGTACTTC. Its protein product is CASKGGQGVSEQYF. The V gene is TRBV2, the J gene TRBJ2-7; TRBD1 agrees at 10 bases. The CDR3 consists of 14 residues. V trimming: 7 bases; J trimming: 6 bases; junction bases outside the gene matches: 9. Germline V CDR1 and CDR2: SNHLY, FYNNEI.

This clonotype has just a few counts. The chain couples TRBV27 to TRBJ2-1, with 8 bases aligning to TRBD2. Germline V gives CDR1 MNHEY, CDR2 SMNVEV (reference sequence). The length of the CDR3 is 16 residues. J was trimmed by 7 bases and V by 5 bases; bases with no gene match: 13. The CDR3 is CASSAQGSGRGNEQFF. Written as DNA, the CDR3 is TGTGCCAGCAGTGCACAGGGAAGCGGGAGAGGGAATGAGCAGTTCTTC.

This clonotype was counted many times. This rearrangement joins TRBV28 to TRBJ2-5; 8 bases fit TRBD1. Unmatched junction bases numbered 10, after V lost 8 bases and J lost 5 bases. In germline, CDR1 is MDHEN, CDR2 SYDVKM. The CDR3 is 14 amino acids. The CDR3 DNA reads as TGTGCCAGCCGAGGGCAGGGGGCTTGGGAGACCCAGTACTTC. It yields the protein CASRGQGAWETQYF.